The 4 T cell receptor beta chains presented below share a single source sample, sequenced in a study of T cells after yellow fever vaccination. TCRdb re-analysed the 5' RACE reads in MiXCR, keeping a single row per CDR3 protein. The table includes around 250,000 distinct CDR3 sequences, 6.9% detected once. The specimen comprised CD4+ T cells sorted from PBMCs, sampled 15 days after the yellow fever booster vaccination. The receptors come from a man under 40 who received the YFV17D yellow fever vaccine.

Notes on this clonotype: A clone one base away is much larger, so this may be a read error. The gene calls are TRBV11-2 and TRBJ2-3, with D uncertain. In germline, CDR1 is SGHAT, CDR2 FQNNGV. This CDR3 spans 13 amino acids. Trimming cost V 0 bases and J 2 bases, with 3 bases left between them. The CDR3 region has the DNA TGTGCCAGCAGCTTAGATCACACAGATACGCAGTATTTT. Translated: CASSLDHTDTQYF. Full variable domain (remainder filled in from reference TRBV11-2 and TRBJ2-3): EAGVAQSPRYKIIEKRQSVAFWCNPISGHATLYWYQQILGQGPKLLIQFQNNGVVDDSQLPKDRFSAERLKGVDSTLKIQPAKLEDSAVYLCASSLDHTDTQYFGPGTRLTVL.

This clonotype has ten or more counts. The chain recombines TRBV29-1 with TRBJ2-7; possibly TRBD2 for D (5 bases). The CDR3 covers 14 residues. Trimming shortened V by 4 bases and J by 3 bases, and 16 bases separated the two germline ends. Germline V gene sequence: CDR1 SQVTM, CDR2 ANQGSEA. The CDR3, as DNA: TGCAGCGTTGGCGGAAGGGAGTGGGGCTACGAGCAGTACTTC. It translates to CSVGGREWGYEQYF.

This clonotype was seen a handful of times. This CDR3 is CSASTRGSTETQYF. The CDR3, as DNA: TGCAGTGCTTCAACGCGCGGGAGCACAGAGACCCAGTACTTC. The V call is TRBV20-1, the J call TRBJ2-5; 7 bases agree with TRBD2. Germline lookup yields CDR1 DFQATT and CDR2 SNEGSKA (reference sequence). CDR3 length: 14 residues. Trimming removed 5 bases from V and 4 bases from J; junction bases left unmatched: 10.

This clonotype was seen many times. The chain recombines TRBV15 with TRBJ2-7; D not certain. CDR3 length equals 13 residues. The germline gives CDR1 LNHNV, CDR2 YYDKDF (reference sequence). Between the trimmed V and J ends, which lost 3 bases and 9 bases, there was a span of 15 bases. The CDR3 sequence is CATSSRRAVGQYF. The CDR3 DNA is TGTGCCACCAGCAGTCGACGGGCTGTTGGGCAGTACTTC.